This passage covers 32 T cell receptor beta chains from one sample sequenced in a study of T cell responses to AZD1222 COVID-19 vaccine (dated by TCRdb to the early 2020s). The method was the immunoSEQ multiplex PCR assay. TCRdb took this table from immuneACCESS and kept in-frame rearrangements with V and J called. Such tables lack part of the clones; where checked against another copy, unresolved V genes explain under half of the gap, and the rest is unexplained. The sample records around 140,000 clones, 90% to 95% of which are singletons. The top ten clonotypes cover 1.5% to 2% of the sample. Taken with the paper, the label for time point translates to: baseline before first vaccination. Material: peripheral blood, obtained on day 0 of AZD1222 vaccination. All receptors come from an adult in good health.

The chain uses TRBV28 and TRBJ1-2; D gene uncertain. The CDR3 is 13 amino acids. V was clipped by 2 bases and J by 1 base, with 5 bases between them. Germline V CDR1 and CDR2: MDHEN, SYDVKM. The CDR3 spells CASSLQLNYGYTF. CDR3 nucleotide sequence: TGTGCCAGCAGTTTACAGCTTAACTATGGCTACACCTTC.

The V call is TRBV9, the J call TRBJ1-1; D gene ambiguous. The CDR3 length is 15 residues. From germline, CDR1 is SGDLS and CDR2 YYNGEE. V was cut by 2 bases and J by 7 bases, with 18 bases left in between. CDR3 sequence reads: CASSVAALSALEAFF. In DNA, the CDR3 is TGTGCCAGCAGCGTCGCCGCCCTCAGCGCCCTTGAAGCTTTCTTT.

This clone was counted a single time. The chain employs TRBV9 and TRBJ1-1; D is uncertain. The V gene lost 4 bases and the J gene lost 3 bases, with 4 bases spanning the gap. Germline V gene data show CDR1 as SGDLS and CDR2 as YYNGEE. The CDR3 contains 11 residues. The CDR3 DNA reads TGTGCCAGCAGCTCTGACACTGAAGCTTTCTTT. Its translation is CASSSDTEAFF. Full variable domain (remainder filled in from reference TRBV9 and TRBJ1-1): DSGVTQTPKHLITATGQRVTLRCSPRSGDLSVYWYQQSLDQGLQFLIQYYNGEERAKGNILERFSAQQFPDLHSELNLSSLELGDSALYFCASSSDTEAFFGQGTRLTVV.

J is TRBJ1-5 and V is TRBV2; D is unresolved. Trimming removed 1 base at V and 5 bases at J, with 9 bases between. This CDR3 spans 14 amino acids. The germline gives CDR1 SNHLY, CDR2 FYNNEI. CDR3 nucleotides: TGTGCCAGCAGTGAAGTAGCTCTACATCAGCCCCAGCATTTT. Residues: CASSEVALHQPQHF.

The V gene is TRBV5-6, the J gene TRBJ1-2, with a possible D match to TRBD1 (6 bases). Trimming left V 0 bases short and J 5 bases short, with 8 bases between. Germline loops: CDR1 SGHDT, CDR2 YYEEEE. The CDR3 extends over 13 amino acids. This chain's CDR3 is CASSLDRVYGYTF. DNA of the CDR3: TGTGCCAGCAGCTTGGACAGGGTTTATGGCTACACCTTC.

The chain couples TRBV6-5 to TRBJ1-3; D gene uncertain. This CDR3 is built from 15 residues. Germline assignment: CDR1 MNHEY and CDR2 SVGAGI. Trimming shortened V by 6 bases and J by 0 bases, and 12 bases separated the two germline ends. The CDR3, as DNA: TGTGCCAGCAGCCCGTCGAGGTCCTCTGGAAACACCATATATTTT. Translation gives CASSPSRSSGNTIYF.

The V call is TRBV19, the J call TRBJ2-1; 10 nucleotides match TRBD1. With 1 base clipped from V and 4 bases from J, the junction kept 4 bases outside the gene matches. The CDR3 totals 16 residues. Germline V lookup: CDR1 LNHDA, CDR2 SQIVND (reference sequence). CDR3 region: CASSIAPGQGYNEQFF. As DNA, the CDR3 is TGTGCCAGTAGTATAGCCCCGGGACAGGGGTACAATGAGCAGTTCTTC.

This chain joins TRBV13 and TRBJ1-2; 7 bases align to TRBD1. V dropped 4 bases and J dropped 7; count of bases not matched to a gene: 9. The germline CDR1 and CDR2 sequences are PRHDT and FYEKMQ (reference sequence). There are 14 residues in the CDR3. The CDR3 region is CASSSTGDSVGYTF. The CDR3 nucleotides read TGTGCCAGCAGCTCCACAGGGGATTCTGTTGGCTACACCTTC.

The chain is built from TRBV7-9 and TRBJ2-2; D not certain. The germline gives CDR1 SEHNR, CDR2 FQNEAQ (reference sequence). The CDR3 has 17 amino acids. V was trimmed by 4 bases and J by 5 bases, leaving 20 bases between them. The CDR3 bases are TGTGCCAGCAGCTGGTGGTTAAATAGGGCCGGGACCGGGGAGCTGTTTTTT. Translating gives CASSWWLNRAGTGELFF. The full variable domain, with the rest looked up from reference TRBV7-9 and TRBJ2-2, is DTGVSQNPRHKITKRGQNVTFRCDPISEHNRLYWYRQTLGQGPEFLTYFQNEAQLEKSRLLSDRFSAERPKGSFSTLEIQRTEQGDSAMYLCASSWWLNRAGTGELFFGEGSRLTVL.

V and J are TRBV7-9 and TRBJ1-2, with D hard to call. This CDR3 is 14 amino acids long. Germline CDR1 is SEHNR and CDR2 is FQNEAQ (reference sequence). The ends were cut back, 5 bases at V and 4 bases at J, with 14 bases in the middle. This chain's CDR3 is CASSPVGEFYGYTF. The CDR3 coding sequence is TGTGCCAGCAGCCCTGTTGGGGAGTTCTATGGCTACACCTTC.

The count of this clone is one. The chain recombines TRBV28 with TRBJ1-1, with TRBD1 identical over 9 bases. Trimming cost V 1 base and J 4 bases; bases outside gene matches: 7. CDR1 is MDHEN and CDR2 is SYDVKM in the germline V gene. This CDR3 is built from 16 residues. The CDR3 loop is CASSLSGTGSITEAFF. CDR3 nucleotide sequence: TGTGCCAGCAGTTTATCGGGGACAGGGTCCATCACTGAAGCTTTCTTT.

The V call is TRBV20-1, the J call TRBJ2-3; possible D gene TRBD2, 5 bases. The CDR3 covers 14 residues. The V gene's germline CDR1 is DFQATT and CDR2 SNEGSKA (reference sequence). V lost 3 bases to trimming and J lost 5 bases, with 15 bases between them. This chain's CDR3 is CSASASGGVDTQYF. In DNA, the CDR3 is TGCAGTGCTAGTGCCAGCGGAGGCGTAGATACGCAGTATTTT.

The chain employs TRBV30 and TRBJ1-1, with D uncertain. Germline V gene data show CDR1 as GTSNPN and CDR2 as SVGIG (reference sequence). V was cut by 2 bases and J by 4 bases, with 8 bases left in between. The CDR3 covers 12 residues. CDR3 residues: CAWSRETTEAFF. The CDR3 DNA reads TGTGCCTGGAGTAGGGAGACCACTGAAGCTTTCTTT.

The count of this clone is one. The chain links TRBV28 to TRBJ1-5; D not resolved. The CDR3 has 13 residues. The germline CDR1 and CDR2 sequences are MDHEN and SYDVKM. Trimming removed 6 bases at V and 7 bases at J, with 13 bases between. CDR3 protein: CASSPGVDQPQHF. CDR3 in DNA: TGTGCCAGCAGCCCGGGAGTAGACCAGCCCCAGCATTTT.

The V gene is TRBV7-2, the J gene TRBJ2-6; D remains unclear. CDR1 is SGHTA, CDR2 FQGNSA, per germline. CDR3 length equals 16 residues. The V gene lost 3 bases and the J gene lost 0 bases, with 9 bases spanning the gap. The CDR3 here is CASSLRGVSGANVLTF. CDR3 DNA: TGTGCCAGCAGCTTGAGAGGCGTCTCTGGGGCCAACGTCCTGACTTTC.

V gene TRBV24-1 combines with J gene TRBJ2-1; D is ambiguous. This CDR3 has 16 amino acids. From germline, CDR1 is KGHDR and CDR2 SFDVKD. V lost 5 bases and J 6 bases, leaving 19 bases between the germline ends. The CDR3 is CATSAATIPRSNEQFF. The CDR3 nucleotides are TGTGCCACCAGTGCTGCCACTATTCCAAGATCCAATGAGCAGTTCTTC.

The rearrangement joins TRBV7-3 to TRBJ2-1; D not resolved. The length of the CDR3 is 19 residues. Trimming left V 0 bases short and J 4 bases short, with 22 bases between. Germline assignment: CDR1 SGHTA and CDR2 FQGTGA. As DNA, the CDR3 is TGTGCCAGCAGCTTAACGGGGTCCTCTTATCCCCAACTATACAATGAGCAGTTCTTC. This sequence encodes CASSLTGSSYPQLYNEQFF.

The chain employs TRBV7-2 and TRBJ2-3; no clear D gene. V shed 4 bases and J shed 6 bases, with 11 bases lying between them. Germline assignment: CDR1 SGHTA and CDR2 FQGNSA. The CDR3 covers 13 residues. CDR3 nucleotides: TGTGCCAGCAGCTCACGCGCCGGGGATACGCAGTATTTT. Its protein is CASSSRAGDTQYF.

The V and J genes are TRBV5-1 and TRBJ2-2, with 16 bases that match TRBD2. V was clipped by 4 bases and J by 5 bases; unmatched bases: 8. The germline V gene has CDR1 SGHRS and CDR2 YFSETQ. This CDR3 region has 18 residues. The CDR3 nucleotides read TGCGCCAGCAGCGGGGGACTAGCGGGAGGGCCGGGGACCGGGGAGCTGTTTTTT. Its protein product is CASSGGLAGGPGTGELFF.

This clone was observed a single time. The V call is TRBV18, the J call TRBJ2-2, with D possibly TRBD1 on 6 matching bases. Germline V gene data show CDR1 as KGHSH and CDR2 as LQKENI. The CDR3 is 14 amino acids. V was shortened by 5 bases and J by 6 bases, with 13 bases between the two germline ends. The CDR3 DNA follows: TGTGCCAGCTCATCGTCAGGGGTTCCCGGGGAGCTGTTTTTT. Translating gives CASSSSGVPGELFF. Variable domain in full (rest from reference TRBV18 and TRBJ2-2): NAGVMQNPRHLVRRRGQEARLRCSPMKGHSHVYWYRQLPEEGLKFMVYLQKENIIDESGMPKERFSAEFPKEGPSILRIQQVVRGDSAAYFCASSSSGVPGELFFGEGSRLTVL.

The V and J genes are TRBV2 and TRBJ1-2; D remains unclear. The V gene's germline CDR1 is SNHLY and CDR2 FYNNEI. The CDR3 covers 14 residues. Deletions cut 6 bases from V and 5 bases from J, with 16 bases between. In DNA, the CDR3 is TGTGCCAGCAGCCTTTCGGAGGCCACTTATGGCTACACCTTC. Amino acid sequence: CASSLSEATYGYTF. The full variable domain, with the rest looked up from reference TRBV2 and TRBJ1-2, is EPEVTQTPSHQVTQMGQEVILRCVPISNHLYFYWYRQILGQKVEFLVSFYNNEISEKSEIFDDQFSVERPDGSNFTLKIRSTKLEDSAMYFCASSLSEATYGYTFGSGTRLTVV.

As to this clone: The junction departs from germline at one end; a sequencing error may be responsible. The CDR3: CSASSPDRDSHPPSF. CDR3 nucleotide sequence: TGCAGTGCTAGTTCACCAGACCGGGACTCGCACCCCCCCAGCTTC. This chain connects TRBV20-1 to TRBJ1-2; weak D call: TRBD1 (5 bases). This CDR3 comprises 15 residues. Germline V lookup: CDR1 DFQATT, CDR2 SNEGSKA (reference sequence).

The V gene is TRBV28, the J gene TRBJ2-1, with 7 bases lining up with TRBD2. J lost 6 bases, V lost 2 bases, and 4 bases had no gene match. Germline CDR1 is MDHEN and CDR2 is SYDVKM. This CDR3 region has 14 residues. The CDR3 protein is CASSLAGAGNEQFF. In DNA, the CDR3 is TGTGCCAGCAGTTTAGCGGGAGCCGGCAATGAGCAGTTCTTC.

This chain uses TRBV2 with TRBJ1-4; a weak D match, TRBD1 (6 bases). Trimming removed 3 bases from V and 11 bases from J, with 13 bases in between. This CDR3 is 13 amino acids long. The germline V gene has CDR1 SNHLY and CDR2 FYNNEI. CDR3 sequence: CASSESLRGKLFF. As DNA, the CDR3 is TGTGCCAGCAGTGAGTCTCTTAGGGGGAAACTGTTTTTT.

This chain joins TRBV5-6 and TRBJ2-5, with 7 bases matching TRBD1. Germline lookup yields CDR1 SGHDT and CDR2 YYEEEE. Trimming cost V 0 bases and J 6 bases; bases outside gene matches: 11. The CDR3 spans 16 residues. The CDR3 spells CASSLARAGGPKTQYF. The CDR3 nucleotides are TGTGCCAGCAGCTTGGCCAGGGCAGGGGGTCCTAAGACCCAGTACTTC.

This clone came up a few times. The chain employs TRBV7-9 and TRBJ2-2; 7 bases map to TRBD1. The junction had 10 bases not matched to a gene; V was cut back by 6 bases and J by 6 bases. The germline V gene encodes CDR1 SEHNR and CDR2 FQNEAQ (reference sequence). The CDR3 sequence is 15 residues long. The CDR3 DNA follows: TGTGCCAGCAGGGTCACAGGGGTTGGGTCCGGGGAGCTGTTTTTT. It is translated as CASRVTGVGSGELFF.

This clone appeared once. The V and J genes are TRBV7-2 and TRBJ1-6; D may be TRBD1 (6 bases). The CDR3 totals 17 residues. V lost 0 bases and J 5 bases, leaving 14 bases between the germline ends. Germline CDR1 is SGHTA and CDR2 is FQGNSA. In DNA form, the CDR3 reads TGTGCCAGCAGCTTAGCGCCTCTAGGGGGAAATAATTCACCCCTCCACTTT. It encodes CASSLAPLGGNNSPLHF. The complete variable domain, with remaining parts taken from reference TRBV7-2 and TRBJ1-6, reads GAGVSQSPSNKVTEKGKDVELRCDPISGHTALYWYRQSLGQGLEFLIYFQGNSAPDKSGLPSDRFSAERTGGSVSTLTIQRTQQEDSAVYLCASSLAPLGGNNSPLHFGNGTRLTVT.

The genes are TRBV4-1 and TRBJ1-1; maybe TRBD1 (5 bases). Per germline, CDR1 MGHRA and CDR2 YSYEKL. The CDR3 runs to 15 residues. V was clipped by 1 base and J by 1 base, with 10 bases between them. The chain's CDR3 is CASSQVGGPNTEAFF. DNA for the CDR3: TGCGCCAGCAGCCAAGTTGGGGGTCCGAACACTGAAGCTTTCTTT.

This chain uses TRBV21-1 with TRBJ1-2. TRBV21-1 is reported as a pseudogene. There are 15 residues in the CDR3. The CDR3 DNA follows: TGTGCCAGCAGCAAACCCCCAGGGACGAACTATGGCTACACCTTC. It encodes CASSKPPGTNYGYTF.

In nucleotides, the CDR3 is TGTGCCAGCTCACTCTTGAACACTGAAGCTTTCTTT. This sequence encodes CASSLLNTEAFF. The chain carries TRBV18 and TRBJ1-1; D is unresolved. The CDR3 covers 12 residues. The V gene's germline CDR1 is KGHSH and CDR2 LQKENI. Trimming left V 4 bases short and J 0 bases short, with 3 bases between.

V is TRBV19 and J is TRBJ1-1; no reliable D call. The V end was cut by 1 base, the J end by 4 bases, with 25 bases between. CDR3 size: 19 residues. The germline gives CDR1 LNHDA, CDR2 SQIVND (reference sequence). The CDR3: CASSIVSFPSAPVRTEAFF. The CDR3, as DNA: TGTGCCAGTAGTATAGTGTCCTTTCCATCGGCGCCCGTTCGCACTGAAGCTTTCTTT.

The J gene is TRBJ2-1, the V gene TRBV3-1 (or the pseudogene TRBV3-2); the D gene is possibly TRBD2 (6 bases). The CDR3 spans 15 residues. V lost 4 bases and J lost 4, with 14 bases in between. CDR1 LGHDT and CDR2 YNNKEL come from the germline V gene (reference sequence). The CDR3 is CASSRGGLNYNEQFF. The DNA of the CDR3 is TGTGCCAGCAGCCGCGGTGGACTAAATTACAATGAGCAGTTCTTC.